The sequence of this T cell receptor beta chain was determined in a study of T cells expressing NK-cell markers. Study background: Sequencing of TCR beta repertoires drew on sorted CD3+CD56+NKG2C+, CD3+CD56+NKG2C- and CD3+CD56-NKG2C+ T cells. Study observations and caveats: Unclear, still, was the HCMV specificity of the expanded NKG2C+ T cell clones.

TCRdb re-analyzed the 5' RACE reads; it lists each CDR3 protein once, without DNA. The sample includes under 200,000 distinct CDR3 sequences. This CDR3 is 11 amino acids long. The germline CDR1 and CDR2 sequences are SQVTM and ANQGSEA. Concerning this clonotype itself: What it binds is not known.

Sequenced: blood T cells: a sorted CD56 or NKG2C T cell subset, CD4+ or CD8+ T cells, or bulk PBMC T cells (not recorded which). J is TRBJ1-1 and V is TRBV29-1; checking the TCRdb D call of TRBD1 is not possible without DNA. The origin of this receptor is a woman aged 18 to 75 in good health. The CDR3 region is CSAGRNTEAFF. The full variable domain, with the rest looked up from reference TRBV29-1 and TRBJ1-1, is SAVISQKPSRDICQRGTSLTIQCQVDSQVTMMFWYRQQPGQSLTLIATANQGSEATYESGFVIDKFPISRPNLTFSTLTVSNMSPEDSSIYLCSAGRNTEAFFGQGTRLTVV.